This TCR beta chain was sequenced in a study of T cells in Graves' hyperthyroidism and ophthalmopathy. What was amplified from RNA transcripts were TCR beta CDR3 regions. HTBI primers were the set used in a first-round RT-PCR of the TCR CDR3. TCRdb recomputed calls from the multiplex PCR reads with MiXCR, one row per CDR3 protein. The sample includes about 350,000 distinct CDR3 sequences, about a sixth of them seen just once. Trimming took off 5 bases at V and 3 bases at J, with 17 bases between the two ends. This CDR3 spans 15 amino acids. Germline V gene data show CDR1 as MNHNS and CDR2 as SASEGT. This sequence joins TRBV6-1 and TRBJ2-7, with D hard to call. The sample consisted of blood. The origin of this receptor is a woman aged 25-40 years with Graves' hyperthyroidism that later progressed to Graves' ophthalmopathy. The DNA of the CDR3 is TGTGCCAGCAGTAGCCTACAGTTGGTGGGCTACGAGCAGTACTTC. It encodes CASSSLQLVGYEQYF.